This TCR beta chain was retrieved from a study of CD8 T cells in ankylosing spondylitis. The CDR3 consists of 15 residues. Germline V CDR1 and CDR2: LGHNA, YSLEER. Trimming shortened V by 0 bases and J by 3 bases, and 12 bases separated the two germline ends. In making TCR beta libraries, quantitative 5'-RACE with molecular barcodes was used. Each CDR3 protein gets one entry after TCRdb re-called the 5' RACE reads with MiXCR. This table holds 150,000 or so distinct CDR3 sequences, approximately 9.9% found once. Study outcomes and limitations: A TCR beta motif made of about 8 highly homologous variants seemed typical of ankylosing spondylitis blood. Some of the motif variants had earlier been found in reactive arthritis patients' fluid and blood. Significant enrichment of disease-linked clones was reported in matched ankylosing spondylitis synovial fluid.

As concerns this clonotype: The antigen remains unidentified.

The clonotype originates from a female donor with ankylosing spondylitis or in good health (not recorded which). The specimen was blood, either unsorted or a sorted T cell fraction (not recorded which). The rearrangement joins TRBV4-3 to TRBJ2-7; TRBD1 might be the D (6 bases). CDR3 region: CASSQDSRGNYEQYF. The CDR3 DNA follows: TGCGCCAGCAGCCAAGATTCCAGGGGCAACTACGAGCAGTACTTC.